These 14 T cell receptor beta chains share one sample of origin, sequenced in a study of Graves' ophthalmopathy and Graves' hyperthyroidism. Investigators amplified TCR beta CDR3 regions from RNA transcripts. The first-round RT-PCR employed HTBI primers together with the Qiagen OneStep RT-PCR kit. A multiplex PCR was then performed as the second round. From the multiplex PCR reads, TCRdb called clonotypes with MiXCR, one entry per CDR3 protein. The table shows more than 300,000 distinct CDR3 sequences, with 15% to 19% occurring only once. Sequencing was carried out using peripheral blood. The receptors were gathered from a woman between 18 and 29 years old with stable Graves' hyperthyroidism.

This clonotype was observed many times. This chain joins TRBV6-2 or TRBV6-3 and TRBJ2-4; perhaps TRBD1 as D (6 bases). The CDR3 consists of 16 residues. V was shortened by 7 bases and J by 9 bases, with 25 bases between the two germline ends. Germline lookup yields CDR1 MNHEY and CDR2 SVGEGT. CDR3 sequence (DNA): TGTGCCAGCACCCAATATAAACAGGGATCGCGGAGCATTCAGTACTTC. Its translation: CASTQYKQGSRSIQYF.

Many counts were recorded for this clonotype. The chain uses TRBV19 and TRBJ1-2; D is possibly TRBD1 (5 bases). Trimming pared 6 bases from V and 4 bases from J, leaving 24 bases between. The CDR3 loop spans 17 amino acids. CDR1 and CDR2 from the germline V gene are LNHDA and SQIVND (reference sequence). For the CDR3, the DNA is TGTGCCAGTAGCTTAAAAAAAACAGGCGCCCTCGCCTATGGCTACACCTTC. As protein: CASSLKKTGALAYGYTF.

Many counts were recorded for this clonotype. The V and J genes are TRBV20-1 and TRBJ1-2; TRBD1 might be the D (5 bases). The CDR3 loop spans 14 amino acids. Germline CDR1 is DFQATT and CDR2 is SNEGSKA (reference sequence). Trimming pared 0 bases from V and 8 bases from J, leaving 16 bases between. The CDR3 nucleotides are TGCAGTGCTAGAGACGGGGGTGGCGTGTCCGGCTACACCTTC. It codes for CSARDGGGVSGYTF.

This clonotype has ten or more counts. Here the CDR3 reads CASSSGIQETQYF. The CDR3 region has the DNA TGTGCCAGCAGTTCGGGGATCCAAGAGACCCAGTACTTC. The J gene is TRBJ2-5, the V gene TRBV6-7, with D possibly matching TRBD2 (5 bases). TRBV6-7 qualifies as an ORF whose function is uncertain. The V and J ends lost 4 bases and 1 base respectively, with 7 bases between them. The CDR3 is 13 amino acids.

This clonotype was counted at least ten times. The junction and the germline gene differ at one end; a read error may be behind it. The chain has TRBV7-9 and TRBJ2-7, with D unresolved. Germline assignment: CDR1 SEHNR and CDR2 FQNEAQ (reference sequence). The CDR3 spans 13 residues. Here the CDR3 reads CASSPGPSYEQYF. CDR3 coding DNA: TGCGCCAGCAGCCCCGGGCCGAGCTACGAGCAGTACTTC.

This clonotype was counted ten times or more. The rearrangement links TRBV11-3 to TRBJ2-7; 7 bases fit TRBD1. Trimming took 5 bases from V and 6 from J; bases not matched to a gene: 4. This CDR3 region has 12 residues. Per the germline V gene, CDR1 is SGHNT and CDR2 is YENEEA. The CDR3 DNA sequence: TGTGCCAGCAGCCGCGACAGGGCCGAGCAGTACTTC. Translated, it gives CASSRDRAEQYF. The full variable domain, rest sourced from reference TRBV11-3 and TRBJ2-7, is EAGVVQSPRYKIIEKKQPVAFWCNPISGHNTLYWYLQNLGQGPELLIRYENEEAVDDSQLPKDRFSAERLKGVDSTLKIQPAELGDSAVYLCASSRDRAEQYFGPGTRLTVT.

This clonotype was found many times. The gene calls are TRBV20-1 and TRBJ1-6; unclear D gene. The CDR3 runs 17 residues. V lost 5 bases to trimming and J lost 0 bases, with 17 bases between them. Looked up from germline, CDR1 is DFQATT and CDR2 is SNEGSKA (reference sequence). CDR3 amino acids: CSALTGGSSSYNSPLHF. CDR3 coding DNA: TGCAGTGCTCTTACGGGAGGCTCAAGCTCCTATAATTCACCCCTCCACTTT.

This clonotype was detected many times. CDR3 sequence reads: CASSSKLDSAYNYGYTF. CDR3 nucleotides: TGCGCCAGCAGCAGTAAATTGGACAGCGCCTATAACTATGGCTACACCTTC. The J gene is TRBJ1-2, the V gene TRBV5-1; tentative D call: TRBD1 (6 bases). Trimming pared 4 bases from V and 1 base from J, leaving 20 bases between. CDR3 size: 17 residues. Germline V lookup: CDR1 SGHRS, CDR2 YFSETQ.

The V and J genes are TRBV27 and TRBJ1-5, with 12 bases that match TRBD1. CDR1 and CDR2 from the germline V gene are MNHEY and SMNVEV (reference sequence). This CDR3 has 15 residues. After removal of 9 bases from V and 6 bases from J, the junction contained 9 bases not matched to a gene. The CDR3 reads CARPRDRGLVQPQHF. For the CDR3, the DNA is TGTGCCAGACCCCGGGACAGGGGGCTGGTTCAGCCCCAGCATTTT.

This clonotype was recorded only once. Since a much larger clone is just one base distant, this may be a read error. This rearrangement joins TRBV25-1 to TRBJ2-7; maybe TRBD1 (6 bases). CDR1 is MGHDK, CDR2 SYGVNS, per germline. Trimming took off 5 bases at V and 1 base at J, with 12 bases between the two ends. The CDR3 consists of 14 residues. CDR3 nucleotides: TGTGCCAGCAGTAAGAGGCAGGGGTCCTACGAGCAGTACTTC. It is translated as CASSKRQGSYEQYF.

This clonotype was seen only a few times. The chain joins TRBV3-1 to TRBJ2-5; 7 bases align to TRBD1. After removal of 4 bases from V and 5 bases from J, the junction contained 13 bases not matched to a gene. Germline CDR1 and CDR2: LGHDT and YNNKEL (reference sequence). The CDR3 consists of 16 residues. CDR3 protein: CASSPQRGPGRETQYF. Here the CDR3 DNA reads TGTGCCAGCAGCCCTCAGAGGGGGCCCGGAAGGGAGACCCAGTACTTC.

The genes are TRBV6-1 and TRBJ1-5; no clear D gene. The CDR3 covers 15 residues. CDR1 is MNHNS, CDR2 SASEGT, per germline. Trimming took off 5 bases at V and 0 bases at J, with 11 bases between the two ends. DNA of the CDR3: TGTGCCAGCAGTCTATTTAGGAATAGCAATCAGCCCCAGCATTTT. Translating gives CASSLFRNSNQPQHF.

This clonotype was counted ten times or more. The gene calls are TRBV10-3 and TRBJ2-7; D might be TRBD1 (6 bases). Trimming left V 0 bases short and J 1 base short, with 10 bases between. The germline gives CDR1 ENHRY, CDR2 SYGVKD. The CDR3 runs 15 residues. The chain's CDR3 is CAISESTGESYEQYF. The CDR3 nucleotides are TGTGCCATCAGTGAGTCGACAGGCGAATCCTACGAGCAGTACTTC.

The chain has TRBV12-3 or TRBV12-4 and TRBJ1-1; 7 bases line up with TRBD1. Trimming took 6 bases from V and 4 from J; bases not matched to a gene: 8. CDR3 length equals 14 residues. The CDR3 DNA is TGTGCCAGCAGGTACAGGGGATTCGGCACTGAAGCTTTCTTT. This gives the protein CASRYRGFGTEAFF.